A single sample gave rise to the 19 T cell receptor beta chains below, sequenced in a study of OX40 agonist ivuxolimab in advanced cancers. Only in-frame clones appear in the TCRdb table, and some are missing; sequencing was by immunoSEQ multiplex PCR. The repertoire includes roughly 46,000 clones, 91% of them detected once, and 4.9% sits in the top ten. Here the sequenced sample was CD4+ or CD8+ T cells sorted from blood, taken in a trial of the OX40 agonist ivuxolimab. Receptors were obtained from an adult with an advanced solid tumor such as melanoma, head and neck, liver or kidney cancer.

CDR3 sequence: CASSPLGENEKLFF. DNA of the CDR3: TGTGCCAGCAGCCCTCTGGGCGAAAATGAAAAACTGTTTTTT. The gene calls are TRBV9 and TRBJ1-4; D is unresolved. The V gene lost 4 bases and the J gene lost 5 bases, with 12 bases spanning the gap. Germline values: CDR1 SGDLS, CDR2 YYNGEE. CDR3 size: 14 residues.

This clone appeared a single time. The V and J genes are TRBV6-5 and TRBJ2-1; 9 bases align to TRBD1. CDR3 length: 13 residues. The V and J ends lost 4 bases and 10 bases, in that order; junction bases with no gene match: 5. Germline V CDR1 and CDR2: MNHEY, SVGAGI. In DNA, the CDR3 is TGTGCCAGCAGTTTCGGACAGGGGATGGAGCAGTTCTTC. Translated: CASSFGQGMEQFF.

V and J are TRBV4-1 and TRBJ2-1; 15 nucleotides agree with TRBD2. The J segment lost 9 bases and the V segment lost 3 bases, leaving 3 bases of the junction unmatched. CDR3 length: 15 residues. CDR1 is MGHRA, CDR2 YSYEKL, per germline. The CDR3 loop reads CASSHPGLAGGEQFF. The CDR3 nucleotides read TGCGCCAGCAGCCATCCGGGACTAGCGGGAGGTGAGCAGTTCTTC.

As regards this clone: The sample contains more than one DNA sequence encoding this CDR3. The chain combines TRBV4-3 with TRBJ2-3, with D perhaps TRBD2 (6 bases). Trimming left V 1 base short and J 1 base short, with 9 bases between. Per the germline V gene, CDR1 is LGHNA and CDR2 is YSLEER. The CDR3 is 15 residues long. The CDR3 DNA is TGCGCCAGCAGCCAAGGGGAGGAGGGCACAGATACGCAGTATTTT. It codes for CASSQGEEGTDTQYF.

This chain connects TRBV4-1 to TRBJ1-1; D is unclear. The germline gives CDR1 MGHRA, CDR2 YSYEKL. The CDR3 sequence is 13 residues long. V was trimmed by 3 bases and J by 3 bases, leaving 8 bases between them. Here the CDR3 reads CASSHPRDTEAFF. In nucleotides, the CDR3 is TGCGCCAGCAGCCATCCCCGGGACACTGAAGCTTTCTTT.

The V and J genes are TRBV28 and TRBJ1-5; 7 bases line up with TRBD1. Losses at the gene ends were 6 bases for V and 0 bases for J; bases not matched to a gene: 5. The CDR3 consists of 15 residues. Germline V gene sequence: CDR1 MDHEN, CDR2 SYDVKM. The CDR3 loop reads CASSPYRGSNQPQHF. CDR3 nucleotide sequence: TGTGCCAGCAGCCCATACAGGGGTAGCAATCAGCCCCAGCATTTT.

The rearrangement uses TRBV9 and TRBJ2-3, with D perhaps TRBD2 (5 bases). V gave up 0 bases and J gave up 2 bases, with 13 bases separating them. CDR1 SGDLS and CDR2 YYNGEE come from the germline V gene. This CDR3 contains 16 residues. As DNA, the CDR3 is TGTGCCAGCAGCGTAGGCTCAGCGGCCTTCACAGATACGCAGTATTTT. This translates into CASSVGSAAFTDTQYF. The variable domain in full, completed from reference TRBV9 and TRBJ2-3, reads DSGVTQTPKHLITATGQRVTLRCSPRSGDLSVYWYQQSLDQGLQFLIQYYNGEERAKGNILERFSAQQFPDLHSELNLSSLELGDSALYFCASSVGSAAFTDTQYFGPGTRLTVL.

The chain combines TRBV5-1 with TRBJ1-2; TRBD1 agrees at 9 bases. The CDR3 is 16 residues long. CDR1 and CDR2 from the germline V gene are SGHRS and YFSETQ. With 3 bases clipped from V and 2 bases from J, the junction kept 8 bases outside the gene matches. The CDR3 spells CASSSRTGAPNYGYTF. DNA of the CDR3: TGCGCCAGCAGCTCGAGGACAGGGGCACCGAACTATGGCTACACCTTC.

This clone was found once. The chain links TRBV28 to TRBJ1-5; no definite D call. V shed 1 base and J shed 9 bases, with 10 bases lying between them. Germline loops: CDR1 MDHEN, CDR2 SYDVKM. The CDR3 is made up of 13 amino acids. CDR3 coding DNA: TGTGCCAGCAGTTTATCCACGACTTGGCCCCAGCATTTT. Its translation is CASSLSTTWPQHF.

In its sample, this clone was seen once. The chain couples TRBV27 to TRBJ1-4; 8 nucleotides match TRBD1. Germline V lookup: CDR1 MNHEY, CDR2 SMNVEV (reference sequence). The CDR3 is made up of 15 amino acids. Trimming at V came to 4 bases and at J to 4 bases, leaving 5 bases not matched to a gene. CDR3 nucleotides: TGTGCCAGCAGTTCGACAGGGGCGGGTAATGAAAAACTGTTTTTT. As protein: CASSSTGAGNEKLFF. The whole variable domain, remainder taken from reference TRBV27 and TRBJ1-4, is EAQVTQNPRYLITVTGKKLTVTCSQNMNHEYMSWYRQDPGLGLRQIYYSMNVEVTDKGDVPEGYKVSRKEKRNFPLILESPSPNQTSLYFCASSSTGAGNEKLFFGSGTQLSVL.

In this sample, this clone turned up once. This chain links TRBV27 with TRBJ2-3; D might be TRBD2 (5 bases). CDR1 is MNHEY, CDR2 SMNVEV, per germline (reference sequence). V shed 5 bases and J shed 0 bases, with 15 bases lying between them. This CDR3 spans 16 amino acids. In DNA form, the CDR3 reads TGTGCCAGCAGTCCCCTAGAGGGCCTTAGCACAGATACGCAGTATTTT. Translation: CASSPLEGLSTDTQYF.

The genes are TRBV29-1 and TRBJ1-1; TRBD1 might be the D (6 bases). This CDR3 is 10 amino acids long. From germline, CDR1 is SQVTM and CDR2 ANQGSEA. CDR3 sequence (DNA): TGCACCTCAGGGGCTGCTGAAGCTTTCTTT. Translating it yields CTSGAAEAFF.

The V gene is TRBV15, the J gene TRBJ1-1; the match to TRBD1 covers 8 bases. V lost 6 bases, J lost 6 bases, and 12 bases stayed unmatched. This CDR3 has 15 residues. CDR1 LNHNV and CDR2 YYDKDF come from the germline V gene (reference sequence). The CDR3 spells CATSPRTGRLAEAFF. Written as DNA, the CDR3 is TGTGCCACCAGTCCGAGGACAGGGCGTCTGGCTGAAGCTTTCTTT.

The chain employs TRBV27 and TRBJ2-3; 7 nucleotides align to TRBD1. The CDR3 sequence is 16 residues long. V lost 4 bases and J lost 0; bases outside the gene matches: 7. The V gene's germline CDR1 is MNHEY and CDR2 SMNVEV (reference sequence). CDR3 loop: CASSSSRGQSTDTQYF. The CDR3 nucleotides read TGTGCCAGCAGTTCCTCCCGGGGACAGAGCACAGATACGCAGTATTTT.

This chain's CDR3 is CASSIGGGEQYV. CDR3 nucleotide sequence: TGTGCCAGTAGTATCGGCGGGGGTGAGCAGTACGTC. The genes are TRBV19 and TRBJ2-7; the match to TRBD2 covers 7 bases. The CDR3 totals 12 residues. The germline V gene encodes CDR1 LNHDA and CDR2 SQIVND (reference sequence). V gave up 3 bases and J gave up 7 bases; unmatched junction bases: 3.

The CDR3 DNA follows: TGCGCCAGCAGCCAATCTTACTGGGCCTACGAGCAGTACTTC. Its translation is CASSQSYWAYEQYF. The chain couples TRBV4-3 to TRBJ2-7, with D unresolved. Germline V gene lookup returns CDR1 LGHNA and CDR2 YSLEER. This CDR3 spans 14 amino acids. The V end lost 2 bases, the J end lost 2 bases, and 10 bases lay between the germline ends.

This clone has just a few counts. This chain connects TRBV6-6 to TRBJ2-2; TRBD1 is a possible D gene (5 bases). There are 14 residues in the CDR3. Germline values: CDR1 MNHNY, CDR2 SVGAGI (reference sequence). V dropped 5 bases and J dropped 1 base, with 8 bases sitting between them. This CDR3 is CASSLTENTGELFF. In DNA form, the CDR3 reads TGTGCCAGCAGTCTGACAGAGAACACCGGGGAGCTGTTTTTT.

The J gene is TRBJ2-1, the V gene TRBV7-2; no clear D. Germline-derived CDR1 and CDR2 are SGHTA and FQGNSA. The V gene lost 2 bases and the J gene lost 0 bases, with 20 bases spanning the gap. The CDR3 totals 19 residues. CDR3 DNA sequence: TGTGCCAGCAGCTTAAGGTCTCTCACGCTAAAAAGCTCCTACAATGAGCAGTTCTTC. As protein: CASSLRSLTLKSSYNEQFF.

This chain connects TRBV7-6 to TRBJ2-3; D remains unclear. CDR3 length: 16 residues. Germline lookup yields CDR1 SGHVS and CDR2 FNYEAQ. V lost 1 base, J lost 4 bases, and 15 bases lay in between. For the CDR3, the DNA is TGTGCCAGCAGCTTAGACATCTGGAATCCTGCAGATACGCAGTATTTT. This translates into CASSLDIWNPADTQYF.